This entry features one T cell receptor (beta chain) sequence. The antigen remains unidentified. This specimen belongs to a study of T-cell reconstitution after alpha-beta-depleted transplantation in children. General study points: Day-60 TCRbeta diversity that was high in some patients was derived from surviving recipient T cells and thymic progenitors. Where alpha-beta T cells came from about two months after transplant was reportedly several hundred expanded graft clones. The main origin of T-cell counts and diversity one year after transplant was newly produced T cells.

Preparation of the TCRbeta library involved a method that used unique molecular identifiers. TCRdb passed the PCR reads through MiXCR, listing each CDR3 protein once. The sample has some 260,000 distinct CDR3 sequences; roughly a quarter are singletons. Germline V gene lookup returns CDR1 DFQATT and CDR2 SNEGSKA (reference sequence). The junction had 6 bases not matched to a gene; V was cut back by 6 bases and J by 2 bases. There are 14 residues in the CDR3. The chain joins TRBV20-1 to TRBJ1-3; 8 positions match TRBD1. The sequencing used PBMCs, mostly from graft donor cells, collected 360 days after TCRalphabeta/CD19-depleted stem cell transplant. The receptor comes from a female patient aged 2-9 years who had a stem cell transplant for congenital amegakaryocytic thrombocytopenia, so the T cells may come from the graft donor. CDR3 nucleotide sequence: TGCAGTGCAGCAACAGGGGGACCTGGAAACACCATATATTTT. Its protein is CSAATGGPGNTIYF.